These 20 T cell receptor beta chains came from one sample sequenced in a study of T cells in Graves' hyperthyroidism and ophthalmopathy. TCR beta CDR3 sequences were amplified from RNA transcripts. HTBI primers were the set used in a first-round RT-PCR of the TCR CDR3. TCRdb re-called the multiplex PCR reads with MiXCR, one entry per CDR3 protein. The sample has over 700,000 distinct CDR3 sequences, around a sixth seen once; the top ten hold about a sixth. The specimen was blood. These receptors all stem from a woman between 45 and 65 years old with Graves' hyperthyroidism that later progressed to Graves' ophthalmopathy.

This clonotype occurred a few times. The rearrangement links TRBV20-1 to TRBJ2-5; D is perhaps TRBD1 (6 bases). V was pared by 3 bases and J by 5 bases, with 13 bases between. Germline V lookup: CDR1 DFQATT, CDR2 SNEGSKA (reference sequence). There are 13 residues in the CDR3. CDR3 coding DNA: TGCAGTGCTAGTGGGGGCTTTGGGGAGACCCAGTACTTC. Protein product: CSASGGFGETQYF.

This clonotype occurred many times. The V and J genes are TRBV5-8 and TRBJ2-1; TRBD2 aligns across 8 bases. The germline V gene encodes CDR1 SGHTS and CDR2 YDEGEE. The CDR3 length is 15 residues. V lost 3 bases to trimming and J lost 3 bases; unmatched junction nucleotides: 5. The CDR3 nucleotides are TGTGCCAGCAGCTCGAATGCGGGGGGCTACAATGAGCAGTTCTTC. It translates to CASSSNAGGYNEQFF.

Comment on this clonotype: A much larger clone sits a single nucleotide away, making a read error possible. The rearrangement links TRBV18 to TRBJ1-1; D perhaps matches TRBD1 (6 bases). Germline V gives CDR1 KGHSH, CDR2 LQKENI. CDR3 size: 13 residues. V was clipped by 6 bases and J by 10 bases, with 18 bases between them. The CDR3 nucleotides are TGTGCCAGCTCCATACACAGGGACTCTGGAGCTTTCTTT. This translates into CASSIHRDSGAFF.

This chain joins TRBV6-1 and TRBJ1-5; no definite D call. Trimming took off 5 bases at V and 1 base at J, with 12 bases between the two ends. Per the germline V gene, CDR1 is MNHNS and CDR2 is SASEGT. The length of the CDR3 is 15 residues. The CDR3, as DNA: TGTGCCAGCAGTAAGACCTCAGGCAGCAATCAGCCCCAGCATTTT. This encodes CASSKTSGSNQPQHF.

This clonotype was seen repeatedly, ten times or more. V and J are TRBV12-3 or TRBV12-4 and TRBJ1-1; the D is unclear. The CDR3 loop spans 11 amino acids. The germline V and J ends were trimmed by 6 bases and 5 bases, with 7 bases remaining between them. For the CDR3, the DNA is TGTGCCAGCAGGTCGAGTACTGAAGCTTTCTTT. It codes for CASRSSTEAFF.

Turning to this clonotype: A much more abundant neighbour one base away suggests this may be a read error. This chain joins TRBV2 and TRBJ1-1, with 11 bases aligning to TRBD1. Germline CDR1 and CDR2: SNHLY and FYNNEI. The CDR3 has 14 amino acids. The CDR3 here is CASRDRGLYTEVFF. In DNA form, the CDR3 reads TGTGCCAGCAGGGACAGGGGGCTGTACACTGAAGTTTTCTTT. Drawing the rest from reference TRBV2 and TRBJ1-1, the complete variable domain is EPEVTQTPSHQVTQMGQEVILRCVPISNHLYFYWYRQILGQKVEFLVSFYNNEISEKSEIFDDQFSVERPDGSNFTLKIRSTKLEDSAMYFCASRDRGLYTEVFFGQGTRLTVV.

The chain uses TRBV5-1 and TRBJ1-1; D unresolved. V dropped 3 bases and J dropped 0 bases, with 9 bases sitting between them. CDR1 and CDR2 from the germline V gene are SGHRS and YFSETQ. This CDR3 contains 14 residues. CDR3 loop: CASSSGVLNTEAFF. DNA of the CDR3: TGCGCCAGCAGCTCCGGGGTACTGAACACTGAAGCTTTCTTT.

In this sample, this clonotype turned up a few times. The J gene is TRBJ1-1, the V gene TRBV9; tentatively, D is TRBD1 (6 bases). From germline, CDR1 is SGDLS and CDR2 YYNGEE. This CDR3 comprises 12 residues. V gave up 4 bases and J gave up 11 bases, with 15 bases separating them. Here the CDR3 DNA reads TGTGCCAGCAGCAAACGAGGGGGGGAGGCTTTCTTT. Its protein product is CASSKRGGEAFF.

This clonotype was seen only a few times. The chain carries TRBV7-9 and TRBJ2-5; 9 positions agree with TRBD1. After removal of 5 bases from V and 2 bases from J, the junction contained 9 bases not matched to a gene. Germline V lookup: CDR1 SEHNR, CDR2 FQNEAQ (reference sequence). The CDR3 totals 16 residues. This CDR3 is CASSRNRGRRQETQYF. Written as DNA, the CDR3 is TGTGCCAGCAGCCGTAACAGGGGGCGCCGTCAAGAGACCCAGTACTTC. Full variable domain (missing parts from reference TRBV7-9 and TRBJ2-5): DTGVSQNPRHKITKRGQNVTFRCDPISEHNRLYWYRQTLGQGPEFLTYFQNEAQLEKSRLLSDRFSAERPKGSFSTLEIQRTEQGDSAMYLCASSRNRGRRQETQYFGPGTRLLVL.

This clonotype was observed many times. V usage is TRBV2 and J usage is TRBJ1-5; 10 positions agree with TRBD1. The CDR3 runs 19 residues. V was clipped by 4 bases and J by 1 base; unmatched bases: 13. Germline values: CDR1 SNHLY, CDR2 FYNNEI. The CDR3 bases are TGTGCCAGCAGTGTTGGGGACAGGGGAACGTCGGACAGCAATCAGCCCCAGCATTTT. Its translation: CASSVGDRGTSDSNQPQHF.

The chain uses TRBV20-1 and TRBJ1-5, with D hard to call. This CDR3 region has 15 residues. V was shortened by 1 base and J by 3 bases, with 13 bases between the two germline ends. The germline CDR1 and CDR2 sequences are DFQATT and SNEGSKA (reference sequence). In DNA, the CDR3 is TGCAGTGCTAGAGTGGGTTGGCAGTCCAATCAGCCCCAGCATTTT. Translation gives CSARVGWQSNQPQHF.

This clonotype came up a few times. The genes are TRBV4-1 and TRBJ2-3; the match to TRBD2 covers 16 bases. Germline V gene data show CDR1 as MGHRA and CDR2 as YSYEKL. V lost 2 bases and J lost 1; bases outside the gene matches: 9. The CDR3 consists of 20 residues. CDR3 nucleotide sequence: TGCGCCAGCAGCCAATTTACCGGGACTAGCGGGGGGGCACGCACAGATACGCAGTATTTT. This encodes CASSQFTGTSGGARTDTQYF.

This clonotype was recorded at least ten times. The chain links TRBV28 to TRBJ2-5; TRBD2 agrees at 12 bases. CDR1 and CDR2 from the germline V gene are MDHEN and SYDVKM. The J segment lost 1 base and the V segment lost 3 bases, leaving 3 bases of the junction unmatched. The CDR3 spans 16 residues. The CDR3 nucleotides are TGTGCCAGCAGTTTCCCACTAGCGGGGGGCCAAGAGACCCAGTACTTC. Translated, it gives CASSFPLAGGQETQYF.

This clonotype occurred many times. The chain recombines TRBV6-1 with TRBJ1-1, with D maybe TRBD1 (6 bases). The ends were cut back, 7 bases at V and 1 base at J, with 13 bases in the middle. This CDR3 has 14 residues. CDR1 is MNHNS, CDR2 SASEGT, per germline. For the CDR3, the DNA is TGTGCCAGCAATCTACAGGGATCGAACACTGAAGCTTTCTTT. This gives the protein CASNLQGSNTEAFF.

J is TRBJ1-5 and V is TRBV30; no firm D call. V lost 3 bases to trimming and J lost 1 base, with 13 bases between them. Per the germline V gene, CDR1 is GTSNPN and CDR2 is SVGIG (reference sequence). CDR3 length: 15 residues. This CDR3 is CAWSAVARSNQPQHF. The CDR3 DNA reads as TGTGCCTGGAGCGCCGTCGCACGAAGCAATCAGCCCCAGCATTTT.

This clonotype has more than one count but fewer than ten. The CDR3 nucleotides read TGTGCCAGCAGAGAAAGGGGGGGAGAGACCCAGTACTTC. This gives the protein CASRERGGETQYF. This rearrangement joins TRBV6-1 to TRBJ2-5, with D possibly matching TRBD2 (7 bases). Germline CDR1 MNHNS, CDR2 SASEGT. The CDR3 length is 13 residues. V lost 6 bases and J lost 4, with 12 bases in between.

At least ten counts were recorded for this clonotype. The chain combines TRBV20-1 with TRBJ2-3; D unresolved. V lost 1 base, J lost 1 base, and 9 bases lay in between. CDR3 length: 14 residues. In germline, CDR1 is DFQATT, CDR2 SNEGSKA (reference sequence). CDR3 in DNA: TGCAGTGCTAGAGTTCTTGGGGGCACAGATACGCAGTATTTT. It specifies CSARVLGGTDTQYF.

This clonotype was picked up a small number of times. The chain employs TRBV20-1 and TRBJ2-3, with D perhaps matching TRBD1 (6 bases). The germline CDR1 and CDR2 sequences are DFQATT and SNEGSKA (reference sequence). There are 15 residues in the CDR3. Trimming removed 2 bases at V and 2 bases at J, with 14 bases between. CDR3 nucleotides: TGCAGTGCTAGACACAGGGCCTTACACACAGATACGCAGTATTTT. The encoded protein is CSARHRALHTDTQYF.

There are many counts of this clonotype. The chain combines TRBV11-2 with TRBJ2-1, with 13 nucleotides matching TRBD2. Germline values: CDR1 SGHAT, CDR2 FQNNGV. CDR3 length equals 16 residues. V was clipped by 6 bases and J by 6 bases; unmatched bases: 8. The CDR3 DNA sequence: TGTGCCAGCAGAAATACTAGCGGGGGGGCCTTCAATGAGCAGTTCTTC. As protein: CASRNTSGGAFNEQFF.

The CDR3 DNA reads TGTGCCAGCAAGACAGGGGCTACTGCGCAGTTCTTC. Translating gives CASKTGATAQFF. This chain connects TRBV27 to TRBJ2-1, with 8 nucleotides matching TRBD1. The germline gives CDR1 MNHEY, CDR2 SMNVEV (reference sequence). The V segment lost 7 bases and the J segment 12 bases; nucleotides outside the gene matches: 8. The CDR3 sequence is 12 residues long.